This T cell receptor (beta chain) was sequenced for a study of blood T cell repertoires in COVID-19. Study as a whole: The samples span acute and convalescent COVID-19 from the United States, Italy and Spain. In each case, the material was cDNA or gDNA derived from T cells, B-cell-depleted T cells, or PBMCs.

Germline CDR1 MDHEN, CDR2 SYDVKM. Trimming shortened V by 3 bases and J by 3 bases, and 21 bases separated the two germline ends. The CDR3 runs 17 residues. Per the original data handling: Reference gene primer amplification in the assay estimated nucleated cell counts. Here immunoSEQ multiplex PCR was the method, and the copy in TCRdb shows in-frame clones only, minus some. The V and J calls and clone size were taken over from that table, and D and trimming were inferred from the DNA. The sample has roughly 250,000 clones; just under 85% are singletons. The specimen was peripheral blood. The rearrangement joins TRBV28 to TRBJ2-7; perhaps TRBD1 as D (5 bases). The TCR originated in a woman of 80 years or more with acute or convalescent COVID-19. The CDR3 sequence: CASSFAYDSIAGYEQYF. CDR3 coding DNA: TGTGCCAGCAGTTTCGCATATGACAGTATCGCCGGCTACGAGCAGTACTTC.